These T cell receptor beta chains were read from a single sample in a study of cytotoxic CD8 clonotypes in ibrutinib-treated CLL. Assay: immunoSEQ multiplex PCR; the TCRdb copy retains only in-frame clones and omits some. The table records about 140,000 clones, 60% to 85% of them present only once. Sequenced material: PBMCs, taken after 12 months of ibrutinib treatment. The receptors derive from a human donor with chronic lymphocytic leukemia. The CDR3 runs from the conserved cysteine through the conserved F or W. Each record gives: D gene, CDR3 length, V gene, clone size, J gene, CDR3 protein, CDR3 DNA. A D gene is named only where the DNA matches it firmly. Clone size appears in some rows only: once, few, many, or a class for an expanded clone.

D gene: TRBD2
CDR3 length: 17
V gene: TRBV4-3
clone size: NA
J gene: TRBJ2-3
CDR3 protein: CASSQRGLAGVTDTQYF
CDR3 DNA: TGCGCCAGCAGCCAACGAGGACTAGCGGGAGTGACGGATACGCAGTATTTT

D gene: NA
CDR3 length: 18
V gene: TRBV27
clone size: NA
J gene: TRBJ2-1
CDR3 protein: CASSLDTPGGWLYNEQFF
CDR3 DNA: TGTGCCAGCAGTTTGGACACACCGGGTGGCTGGTTATACAATGAGCAGTTCTTC

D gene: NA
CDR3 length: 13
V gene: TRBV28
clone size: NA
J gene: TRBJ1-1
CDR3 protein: CASSLQGVTEAFF
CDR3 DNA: TGTGCCAGCAGTTTACAGGGTGTCACTGAAGCTTTCTTT

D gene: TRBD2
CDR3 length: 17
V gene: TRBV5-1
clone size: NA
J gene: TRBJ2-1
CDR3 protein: CASSFLGRTGGQNEQFF
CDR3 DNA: TGCGCCAGCAGCTTCCTCGGCCGTACGGGGGGGCAGAATGAGCAGTTCTTC

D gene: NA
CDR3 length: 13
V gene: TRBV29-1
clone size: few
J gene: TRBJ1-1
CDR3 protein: CSVDLIVGTEAFF
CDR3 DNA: TGCAGCGTTGATCTAATCGTCGGCACTGAAGCTTTCTTT

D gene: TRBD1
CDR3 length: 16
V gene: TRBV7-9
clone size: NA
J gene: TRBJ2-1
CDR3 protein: CASSFSGQASYNEQFF
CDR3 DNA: TGTGCCAGCAGCTTTAGTGGACAGGCTTCCTACAATGAGCAGTTCTTC

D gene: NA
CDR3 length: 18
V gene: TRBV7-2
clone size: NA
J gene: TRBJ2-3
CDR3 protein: CASSWGPTGNNHRDTQYF
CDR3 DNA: TGTGCCAGCAGCTGGGGCCCTACAGGGAACAATCACAGAGATACGCAGTATTTT

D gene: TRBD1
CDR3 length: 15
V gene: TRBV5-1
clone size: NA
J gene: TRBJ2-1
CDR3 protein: CASSLMGTDYNEQFF
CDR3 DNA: TGCGCCAGCAGCTTGATGGGGACAGACTACAATGAGCAGTTCTTC

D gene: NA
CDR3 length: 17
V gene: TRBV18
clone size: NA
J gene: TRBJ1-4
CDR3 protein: CASSPSPIRATNEKLFF
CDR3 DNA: TGTGCCAGCTCACCGAGTCCGATTAGGGCAACTAATGAAAAACTGTTTTTT

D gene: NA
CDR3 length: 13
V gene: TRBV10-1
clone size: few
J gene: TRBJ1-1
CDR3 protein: CASLWRRHTEAFF
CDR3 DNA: TGCGCCAGCTTGTGGCGACGGCACACTGAAGCTTTCTTT

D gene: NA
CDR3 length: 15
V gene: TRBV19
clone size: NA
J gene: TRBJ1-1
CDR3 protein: CASSIAGTLNTEAFF
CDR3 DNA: TGTGCCAGTAGTATAGCTGGCACCTTGAACACTGAAGCTTTCTTT

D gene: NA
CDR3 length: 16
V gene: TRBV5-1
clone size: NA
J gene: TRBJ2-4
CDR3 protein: CASSLEGSLAKNIQYF
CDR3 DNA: TGCGCCAGCAGCTTGGAGGGGTCCCTAGCCAAAAACATTCAGTACTTC

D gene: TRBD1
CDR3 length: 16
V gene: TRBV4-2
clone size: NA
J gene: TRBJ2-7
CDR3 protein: CASSQGGQDRGYEQYF
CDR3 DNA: TGTGCCAGCAGCCAAGGGGGACAGGACAGGGGCTACGAGCAGTACTTC

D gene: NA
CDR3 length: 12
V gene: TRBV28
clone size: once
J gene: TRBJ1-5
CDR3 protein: CAILGSNQPQHF
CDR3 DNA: TGTGCCATCCTCGGAAGCAATCAGCCCCAGCATTTT

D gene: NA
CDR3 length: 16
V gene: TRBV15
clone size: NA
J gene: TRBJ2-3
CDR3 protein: CATSRALGAGTDTQYF
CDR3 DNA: TGTGCCACCAGCAGAGCCCTGGGGGCTGGCACAGATACGCAGTATTTT

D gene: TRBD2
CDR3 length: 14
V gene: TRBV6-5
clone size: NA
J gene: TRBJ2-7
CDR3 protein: CASRLAGGIYEQYF
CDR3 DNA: TGTGCCAGCAGGTTAGCGGGGGGGATCTACGAGCAGTACTTC

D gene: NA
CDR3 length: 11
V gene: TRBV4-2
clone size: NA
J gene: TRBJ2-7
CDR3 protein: CASSQEREQYF
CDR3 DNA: TGTGCCAGCAGCCAAGAGAGGGAGCAGTACTTC

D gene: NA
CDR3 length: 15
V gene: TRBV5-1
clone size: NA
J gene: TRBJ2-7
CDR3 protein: CASSLQGLGSYEQYF
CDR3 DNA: TGCGCCAGCAGCTTACAGGGCCTCGGGTCCTACGAGCAGTACTTC

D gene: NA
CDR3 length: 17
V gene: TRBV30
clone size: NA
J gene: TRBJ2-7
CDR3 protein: CAWTNWLGPMGYYEQYF
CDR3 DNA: TGTGCCTGGACCAACTGGTTGGGGCCCATGGGGTACTACGAGCAGTACTTC

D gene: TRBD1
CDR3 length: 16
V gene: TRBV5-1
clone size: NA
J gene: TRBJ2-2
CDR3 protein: CASSGAGTGGAGELFF
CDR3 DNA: TGCGCCAGCAGCGGAGCCGGGACAGGGGGAGCCGGGGAGCTGTTTTTT

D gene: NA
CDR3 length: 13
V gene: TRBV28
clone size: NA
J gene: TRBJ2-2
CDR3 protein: CASSDPNTGELFF
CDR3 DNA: TGTGCCAGTTCAGACCCAAACACCGGGGAGCTGTTTTTT

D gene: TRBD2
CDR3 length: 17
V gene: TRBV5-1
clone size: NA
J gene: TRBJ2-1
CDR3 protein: CASSAYLTSGRLYEQFF
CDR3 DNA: TGCGCCAGCAGCGCCTACCTGACTAGCGGGAGACTATATGAGCAGTTCTTC

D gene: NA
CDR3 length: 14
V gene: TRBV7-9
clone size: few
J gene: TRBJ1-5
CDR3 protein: CASSLGGQNQPQHF
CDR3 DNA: TGTGCCAGCAGCTTAGGCGGACAGAATCAGCCCCAGCATTTT

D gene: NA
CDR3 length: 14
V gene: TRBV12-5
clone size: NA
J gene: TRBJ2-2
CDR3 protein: CASGLTGNTGELFF
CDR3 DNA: TGTGCTAGTGGTTTAACCGGGAACACCGGGGAGCTGTTTTTT

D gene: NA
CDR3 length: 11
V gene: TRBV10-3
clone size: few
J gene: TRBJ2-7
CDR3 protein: CAIRLGEVQYF
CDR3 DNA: TGTGCCATCCGCTTGGGTGAGGTGCAGTACTTC

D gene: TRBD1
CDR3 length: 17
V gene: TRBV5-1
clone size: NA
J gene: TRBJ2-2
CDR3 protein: CASSLLPGTGYTGELFF
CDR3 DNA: TGCGCCAGCAGCTTATTACCCGGGACAGGGTACACCGGGGAGCTGTTTTTT

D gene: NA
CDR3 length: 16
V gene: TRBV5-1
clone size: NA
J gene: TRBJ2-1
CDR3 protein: CASSGGTAGGYNEQFF
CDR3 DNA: TGCGCCAGCAGCGGGGGGACAGCTGGGGGTTACAATGAGCAGTTCTTC

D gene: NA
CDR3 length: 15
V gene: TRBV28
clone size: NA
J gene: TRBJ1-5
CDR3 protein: CASTPWGSSNQPQHF
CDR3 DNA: TGTGCCAGCACTCCCTGGGGCAGTAGCAATCAGCCCCAGCATTTT

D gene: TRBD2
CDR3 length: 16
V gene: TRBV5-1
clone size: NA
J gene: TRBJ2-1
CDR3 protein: CASSPGLGPSYNEQFF
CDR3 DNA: TGCGCCAGCAGCCCCGGACTAGGACCATCGTACAATGAGCAGTTCTTC